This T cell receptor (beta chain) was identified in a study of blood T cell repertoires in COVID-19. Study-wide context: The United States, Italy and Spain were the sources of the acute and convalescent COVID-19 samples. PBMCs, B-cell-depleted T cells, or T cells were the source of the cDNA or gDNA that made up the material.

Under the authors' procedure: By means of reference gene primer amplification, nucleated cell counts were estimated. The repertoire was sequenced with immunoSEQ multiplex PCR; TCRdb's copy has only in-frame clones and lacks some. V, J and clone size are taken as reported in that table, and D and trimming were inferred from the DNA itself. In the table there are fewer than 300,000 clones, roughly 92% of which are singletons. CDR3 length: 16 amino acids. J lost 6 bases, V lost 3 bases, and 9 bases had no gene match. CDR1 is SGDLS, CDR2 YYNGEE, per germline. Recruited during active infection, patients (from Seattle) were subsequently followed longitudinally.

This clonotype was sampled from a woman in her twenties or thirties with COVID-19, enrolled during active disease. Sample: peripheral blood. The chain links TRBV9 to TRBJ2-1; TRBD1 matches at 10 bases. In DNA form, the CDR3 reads TGTGCCAGCAGCGCATTCCCGGGACAGGGGATCAATGAGCAGTTCTTC. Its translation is CASSAFPGQGINEQFF.